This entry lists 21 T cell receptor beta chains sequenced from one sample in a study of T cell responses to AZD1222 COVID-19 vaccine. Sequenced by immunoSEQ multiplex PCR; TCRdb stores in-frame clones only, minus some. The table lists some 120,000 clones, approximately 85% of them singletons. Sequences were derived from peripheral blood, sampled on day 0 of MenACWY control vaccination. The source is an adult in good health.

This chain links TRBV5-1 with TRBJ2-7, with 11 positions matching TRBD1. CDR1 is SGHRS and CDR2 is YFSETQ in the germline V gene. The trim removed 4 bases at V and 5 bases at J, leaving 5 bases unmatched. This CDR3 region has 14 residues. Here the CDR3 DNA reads TGCGCCAGCAGCGTTTGGGACAGGGGGGACGAGCAGTACTTC. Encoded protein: CASSVWDRGDEQYF.

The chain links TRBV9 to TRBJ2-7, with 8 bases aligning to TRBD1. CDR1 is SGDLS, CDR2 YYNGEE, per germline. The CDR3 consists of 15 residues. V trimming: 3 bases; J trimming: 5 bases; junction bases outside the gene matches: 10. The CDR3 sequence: CASSAPRDRGHEQYF. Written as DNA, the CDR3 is TGTGCCAGCAGCGCCCCTCGAGACAGGGGACACGAGCAGTACTTC.

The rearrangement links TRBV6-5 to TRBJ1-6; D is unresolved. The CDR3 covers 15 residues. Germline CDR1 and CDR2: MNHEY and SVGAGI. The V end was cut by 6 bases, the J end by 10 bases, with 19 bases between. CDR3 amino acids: CASRPGRRYGSPLHF. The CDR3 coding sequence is TGTGCCAGCAGACCCGGACGGCGCTATGGGTCACCCCTCCACTTT.

The CDR3 DNA reads TGCGCCAGCAGCGGACAGCCGACAGGCTTCTACGAGCAGTACTTC. It codes for CASSGQPTGFYEQYF. The chain employs TRBV5-1 and TRBJ2-7, with D tentatively TRBD1 (6 bases). CDR3 length equals 15 residues. Germline V gene data show CDR1 as SGHRS and CDR2 as YFSETQ. V lost 4 bases to trimming and J lost 3 bases, with 17 bases between them.

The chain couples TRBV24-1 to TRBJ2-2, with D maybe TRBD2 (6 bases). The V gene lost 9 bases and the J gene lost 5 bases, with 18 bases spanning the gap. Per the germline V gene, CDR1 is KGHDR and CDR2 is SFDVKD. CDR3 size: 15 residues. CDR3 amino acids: CATQATGVGTGELFF. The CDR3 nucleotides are TGTGCCACCCAAGCTACGGGGGTAGGGACCGGGGAGCTGTTTTTT.

The CDR3 DNA reads TGTGCCAGCAGCTTAACGTCCCCAGCCGGGGAGCTGTTTTTT. Amino acids: CASSLTSPAGELFF. The gene calls are TRBV7-3 and TRBJ2-2; no clear D. Germline lookup yields CDR1 SGHTA and CDR2 FQGTGA. Trimming took off 0 bases at V and 6 bases at J, with 8 bases between the two ends. The CDR3 length is 14 residues. The variable domain in full, completed from reference TRBV7-3 and TRBJ2-2, reads GAGVSQTPSNKVTEKGKYVELRCDPISGHTALYWYRQSLGQGPEFLIYFQGTGAADDSGLPNDRFFAVRPEGSVSTLKIQRTERGDSAVYLCASSLTSPAGELFFGEGSRLTVL.

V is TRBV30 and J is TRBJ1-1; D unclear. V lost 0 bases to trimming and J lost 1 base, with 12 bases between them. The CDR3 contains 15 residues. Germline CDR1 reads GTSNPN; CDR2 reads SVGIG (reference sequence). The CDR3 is CAWSVPQTWNTEAFF. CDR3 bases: TGTGCCTGGAGTGTACCACAAACCTGGAACACTGAAGCTTTCTTT. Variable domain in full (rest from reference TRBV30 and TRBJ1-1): SQTIHQWPATLVQPVGSPLSLECTVEGTSNPNLYWYRQAAGRGLQLLFYSVGIGQISSEVPQNLSASRPQDRQFILSSKKLLLSDSGFYLCAWSVPQTWNTEAFFGQGTRLTVV.

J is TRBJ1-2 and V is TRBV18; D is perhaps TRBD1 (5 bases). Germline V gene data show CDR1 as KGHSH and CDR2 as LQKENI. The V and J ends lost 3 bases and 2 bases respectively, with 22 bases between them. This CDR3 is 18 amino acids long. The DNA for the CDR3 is TGTGCCAGCTCACCCCTGGCAGGGACCGTTCGGACCAACTATGGCTACACCTTC. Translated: CASSPLAGTVRTNYGYTF.

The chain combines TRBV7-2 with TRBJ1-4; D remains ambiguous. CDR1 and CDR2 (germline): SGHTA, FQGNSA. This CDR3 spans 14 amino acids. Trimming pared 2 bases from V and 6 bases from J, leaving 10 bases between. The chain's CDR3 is CASSLRQADEKLFF. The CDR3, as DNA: TGTGCCAGCAGCTTAAGACAAGCAGATGAAAAACTGTTTTTT.

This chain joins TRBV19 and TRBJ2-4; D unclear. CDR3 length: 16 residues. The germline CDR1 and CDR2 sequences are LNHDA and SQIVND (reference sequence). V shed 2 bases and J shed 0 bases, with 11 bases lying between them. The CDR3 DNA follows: TGTGCCAGTAGTATACACCCTGACTTAGCCAAAAACATTCAGTACTTC. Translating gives CASSIHPDLAKNIQYF.

This chain's CDR3 is CASRGAYEQYF. The CDR3 bases are TGTGCCAGCAGAGGAGCCTACGAGCAGTACTTC. The chain couples TRBV2 to TRBJ2-7; D is unresolved. Trimming took off 6 bases at V and 2 bases at J, with 5 bases between the two ends. The CDR3 extends over 11 amino acids. In germline, CDR1 is SNHLY, CDR2 FYNNEI.

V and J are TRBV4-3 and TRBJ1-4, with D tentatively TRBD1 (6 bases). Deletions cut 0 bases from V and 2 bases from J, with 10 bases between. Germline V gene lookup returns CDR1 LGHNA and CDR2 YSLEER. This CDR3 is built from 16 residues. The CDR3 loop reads CASSQDPRGTNEKLFF. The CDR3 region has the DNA TGCGCCAGCAGCCAAGATCCGAGGGGGACTAATGAAAAACTGTTTTTT.

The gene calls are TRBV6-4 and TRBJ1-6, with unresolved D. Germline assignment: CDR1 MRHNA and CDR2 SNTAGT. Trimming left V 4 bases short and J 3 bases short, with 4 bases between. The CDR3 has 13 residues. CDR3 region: CASSVDYNSPLHF. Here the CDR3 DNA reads TGTGCCAGCAGTGTGGACTATAATTCACCCCTCCACTTT.

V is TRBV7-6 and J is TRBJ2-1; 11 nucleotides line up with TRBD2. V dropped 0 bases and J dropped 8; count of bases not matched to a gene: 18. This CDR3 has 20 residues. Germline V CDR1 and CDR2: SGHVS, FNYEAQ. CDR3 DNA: TGTGCCAGCAGCTTAGCGGAAGGGGGCACTAGCGGGGGCTTTCCGGATGAGCAGTTCTTC. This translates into CASSLAEGGTSGGFPDEQFF. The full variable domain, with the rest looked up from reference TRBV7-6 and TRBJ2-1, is GAGVSQSPRYKVTKRGQDVALRCDPISGHVSLYWYRQALGQGPEFLTYFNYEAQQDKSGLPNDRFSAERPEGSISTLTIQRTEQRDSAMYRCASSLAEGGTSGGFPDEQFFGPGTRLTVL.

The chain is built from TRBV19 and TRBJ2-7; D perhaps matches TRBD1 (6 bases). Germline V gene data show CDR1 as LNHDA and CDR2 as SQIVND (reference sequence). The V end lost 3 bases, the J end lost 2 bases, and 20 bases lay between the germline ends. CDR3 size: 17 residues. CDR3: CASSIGSGGLYTYEQYF. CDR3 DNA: TGTGCCAGTAGTATTGGATCTGGGGGCCTCTACACCTACGAGCAGTACTTC.

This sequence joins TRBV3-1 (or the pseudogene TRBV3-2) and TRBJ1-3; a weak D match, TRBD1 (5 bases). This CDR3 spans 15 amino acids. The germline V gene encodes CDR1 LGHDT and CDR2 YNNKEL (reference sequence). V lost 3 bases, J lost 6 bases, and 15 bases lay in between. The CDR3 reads CASSQQGSPANTIYF. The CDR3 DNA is TGTGCCAGCAGCCAGCAGGGCAGCCCAGCAAACACCATATATTTT.

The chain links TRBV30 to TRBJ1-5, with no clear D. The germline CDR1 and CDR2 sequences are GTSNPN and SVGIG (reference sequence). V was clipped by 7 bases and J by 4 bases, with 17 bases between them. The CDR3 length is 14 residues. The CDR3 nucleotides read TGTGCCTTTGAGGACCTCGAAAATAATCAGCCCCAGCATTTT. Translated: CAFEDLENNQPQHF.

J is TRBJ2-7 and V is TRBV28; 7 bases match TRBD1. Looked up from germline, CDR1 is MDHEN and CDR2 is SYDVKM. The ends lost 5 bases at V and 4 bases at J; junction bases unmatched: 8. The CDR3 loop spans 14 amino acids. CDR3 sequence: CASSLTGTEYEQYF. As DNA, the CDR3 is TGTGCCAGCAGTCTCACCGGGACAGAATACGAGCAGTACTTC.

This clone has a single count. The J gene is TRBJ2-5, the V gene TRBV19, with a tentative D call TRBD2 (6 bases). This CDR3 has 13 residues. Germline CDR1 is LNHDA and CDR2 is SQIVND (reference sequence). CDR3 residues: CGDLRDLQETQYF. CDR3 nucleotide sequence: TGTGGGGACTTACGGGACCTACAAGAGACCCAGTACTTC.

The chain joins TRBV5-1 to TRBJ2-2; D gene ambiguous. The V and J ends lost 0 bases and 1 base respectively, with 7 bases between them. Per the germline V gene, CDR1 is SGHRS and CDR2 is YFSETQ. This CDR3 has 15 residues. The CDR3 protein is CASSLDRLNTGELFF. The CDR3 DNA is TGCGCCAGCAGCTTGGATCGGTTGAACACCGGGGAGCTGTTTTTT.

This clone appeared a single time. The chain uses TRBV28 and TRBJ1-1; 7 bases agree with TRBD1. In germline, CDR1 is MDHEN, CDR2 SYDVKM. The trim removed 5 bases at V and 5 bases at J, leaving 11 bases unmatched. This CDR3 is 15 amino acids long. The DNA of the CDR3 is TGTGCCAGCAGTCCCCTACGGACAGGTTCTACTGAAGCTTTCTTT. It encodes CASSPLRTGSTEAFF.